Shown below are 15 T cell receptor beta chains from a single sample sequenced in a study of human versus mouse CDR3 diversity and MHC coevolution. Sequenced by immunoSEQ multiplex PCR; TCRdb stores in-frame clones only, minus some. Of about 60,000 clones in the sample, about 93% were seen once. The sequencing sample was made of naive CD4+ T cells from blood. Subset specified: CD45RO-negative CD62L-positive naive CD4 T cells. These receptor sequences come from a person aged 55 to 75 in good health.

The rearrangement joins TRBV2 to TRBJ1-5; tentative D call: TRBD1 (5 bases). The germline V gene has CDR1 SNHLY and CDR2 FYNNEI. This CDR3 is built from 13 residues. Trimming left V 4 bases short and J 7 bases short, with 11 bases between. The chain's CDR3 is CASSGGREQPQHF. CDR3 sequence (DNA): TGTGCCAGCAGTGGGGGCAGGGAACAGCCCCAGCATTTT.

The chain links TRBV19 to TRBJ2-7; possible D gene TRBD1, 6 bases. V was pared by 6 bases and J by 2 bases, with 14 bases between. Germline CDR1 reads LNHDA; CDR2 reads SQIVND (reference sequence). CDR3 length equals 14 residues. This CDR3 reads CASRSQQGPYEQYF. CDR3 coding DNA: TGTGCCAGTAGATCCCAACAGGGTCCCTACGAGCAGTACTTC. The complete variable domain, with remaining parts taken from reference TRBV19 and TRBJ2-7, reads DGGITQSPKYLFRKEGQNVTLSCEQNLNHDAMYWYRQDPGQGLRLIYYSQIVNDFQKGDIAEGYSVSREKKESFPLTVTSAQKNPTAFYLCASRSQQGPYEQYFGPGTRLTVT.

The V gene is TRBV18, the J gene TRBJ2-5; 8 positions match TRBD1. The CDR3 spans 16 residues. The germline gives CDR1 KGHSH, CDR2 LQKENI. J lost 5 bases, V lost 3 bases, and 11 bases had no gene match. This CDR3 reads CASSPSGGLAGETQYF. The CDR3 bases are TGTGCCAGCTCACCCTCAGGGGGCTTGGCTGGGGAGACCCAGTACTTC.

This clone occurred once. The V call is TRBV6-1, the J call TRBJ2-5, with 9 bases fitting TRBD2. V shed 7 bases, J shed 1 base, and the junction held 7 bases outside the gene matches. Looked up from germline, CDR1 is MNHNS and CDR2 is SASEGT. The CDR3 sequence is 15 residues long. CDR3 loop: CASNDSGGPQETQYF. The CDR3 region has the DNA TGTGCCAGCAACGATAGCGGGGGCCCCCAAGAGACCCAGTACTTC.

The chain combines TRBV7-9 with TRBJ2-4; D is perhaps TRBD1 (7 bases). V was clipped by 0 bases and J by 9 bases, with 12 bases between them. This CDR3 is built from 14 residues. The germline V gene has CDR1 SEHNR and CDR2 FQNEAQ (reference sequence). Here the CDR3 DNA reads TGTGCCAGCAGCTTAGCTAGACAGGGAGGCATTCAGTACTTC. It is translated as CASSLARQGGIQYF.

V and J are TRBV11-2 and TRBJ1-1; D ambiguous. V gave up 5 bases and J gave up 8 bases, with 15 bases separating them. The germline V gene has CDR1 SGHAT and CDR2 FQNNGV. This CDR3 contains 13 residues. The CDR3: CASSTEGGGEAFF. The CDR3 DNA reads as TGTGCCAGCAGCACCGAGGGCGGAGGGGAAGCTTTCTTT.

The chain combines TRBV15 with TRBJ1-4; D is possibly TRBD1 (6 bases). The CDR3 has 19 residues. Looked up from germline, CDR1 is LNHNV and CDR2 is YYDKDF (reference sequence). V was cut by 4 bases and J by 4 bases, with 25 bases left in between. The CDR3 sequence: CATSNPQQGPGPHNEKLFF. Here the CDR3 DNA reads TGTGCCACCAGCAACCCTCAACAGGGCCCAGGGCCCCATAATGAAAAACTGTTTTTT.

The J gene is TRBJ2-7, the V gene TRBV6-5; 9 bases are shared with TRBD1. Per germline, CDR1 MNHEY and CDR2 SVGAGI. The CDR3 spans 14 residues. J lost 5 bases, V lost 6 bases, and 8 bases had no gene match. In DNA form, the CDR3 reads TGTGCCAGCAGAGGGACAGGGCGAGGTGACGAGCAGTACTTC. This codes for CASRGTGRGDEQYF.

The CDR3 here is CASSLDRGGTEAFF. For the CDR3, the DNA is TGCGCCAGCAGCTTGGACAGGGGGGGAACTGAAGCTTTCTTT. The chain employs TRBV5-1 and TRBJ1-1, with TRBD1 matching 8 bases. The germline gives CDR1 SGHRS, CDR2 YFSETQ. J gave up 5 bases and V 0 bases, and 3 bases lay outside the gene matches. This CDR3 region has 14 residues.

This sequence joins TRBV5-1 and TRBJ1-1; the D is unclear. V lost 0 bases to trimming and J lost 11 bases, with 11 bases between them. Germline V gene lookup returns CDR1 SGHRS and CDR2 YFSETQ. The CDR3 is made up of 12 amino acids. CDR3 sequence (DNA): TGCGCCAGCAGCTTGGATCGGGAATTGGCTTTCTTT. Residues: CASSLDRELAFF.

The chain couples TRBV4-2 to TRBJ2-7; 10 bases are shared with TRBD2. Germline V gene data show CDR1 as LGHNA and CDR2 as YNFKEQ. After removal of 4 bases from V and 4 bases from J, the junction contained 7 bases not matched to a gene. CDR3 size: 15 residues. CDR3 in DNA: TGTGCCAGCAGCCCCGCGGCTAGCGGGAGTTACGAGCAGTACTTC. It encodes CASSPAASGSYEQYF.

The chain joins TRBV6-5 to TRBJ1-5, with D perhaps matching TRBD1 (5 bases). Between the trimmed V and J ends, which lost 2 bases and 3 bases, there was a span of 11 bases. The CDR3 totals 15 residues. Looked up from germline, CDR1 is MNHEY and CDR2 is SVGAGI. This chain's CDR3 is CASSYSGTYNQPQHF. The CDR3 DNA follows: TGTGCCAGCAGTTACAGCGGGACTTACAATCAGCCCCAGCATTTT.

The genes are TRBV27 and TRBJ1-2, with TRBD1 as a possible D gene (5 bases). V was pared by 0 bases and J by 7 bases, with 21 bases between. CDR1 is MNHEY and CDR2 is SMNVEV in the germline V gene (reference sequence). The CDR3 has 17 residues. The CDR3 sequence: CASSLSFQTASVRGYTF. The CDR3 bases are TGTGCCAGCAGTTTATCTTTCCAGACAGCCTCAGTCCGTGGCTACACCTTC.

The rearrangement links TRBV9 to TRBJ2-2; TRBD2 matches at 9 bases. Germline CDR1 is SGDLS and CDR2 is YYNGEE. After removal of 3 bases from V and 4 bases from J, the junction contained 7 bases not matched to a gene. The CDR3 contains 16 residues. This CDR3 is CASSALGGRVTGELFF. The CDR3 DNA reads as TGTGCCAGCAGCGCCCTTGGCGGGAGGGTCACCGGGGAGCTGTTTTTT. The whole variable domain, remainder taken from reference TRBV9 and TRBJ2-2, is DSGVTQTPKHLITATGQRVTLRCSPRSGDLSVYWYQQSLDQGLQFLIQYYNGEERAKGNILERFSAQQFPDLHSELNLSSLELGDSALYFCASSALGGRVTGELFFGEGSRLTVL.

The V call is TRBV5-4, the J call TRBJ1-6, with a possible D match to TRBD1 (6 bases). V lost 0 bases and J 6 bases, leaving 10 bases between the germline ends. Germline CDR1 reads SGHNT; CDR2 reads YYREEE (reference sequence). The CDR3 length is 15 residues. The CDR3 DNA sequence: TGTGCCAGCAGCTTGGAACAGGGAGCTAATTCACCCCTCCACTTT. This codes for CASSLEQGANSPLHF.